Below, 15 T cell receptor beta chains from the same sample are listed, as sequenced in a study of siplizumab effects on memory and regulatory T cells. Profiling relied on immunoSEQ multiplex PCR, and the TCRdb table lists in-frame clones only, not all of them. The repertoire holds about 85,000 clones, with 95% as singletons. Sequencing used CD8+ T cells sorted from blood. The receptors derive from a human donor in good health.

The V call is TRBV7-9, the J call TRBJ2-1, with 9 bases fitting TRBD2. V shed 1 base and J 9 bases; nucleotides not matched to a gene: 7. This CDR3 has 15 amino acids. Germline lookup yields CDR1 SEHNR and CDR2 FQNEAQ (reference sequence). The CDR3: CASSLVIAGEGEQFF. CDR3 nucleotides: TGTGCCAGCAGCTTAGTGATAGCGGGAGAGGGTGAGCAGTTCTTC.

CDR3 in DNA: TGTGCCAGCATCGAATACGAGCAGTACTTC. Translating gives CASIEYEQYF. This chain uses TRBV6-1 with TRBJ2-7; no reliable D call. The V gene's germline CDR1 is MNHNS and CDR2 SASEGT. The CDR3 is 10 amino acids. Trimming pared 7 bases from V and 4 bases from J, leaving 5 bases between.

The table lists this clone with a count of one. The rearrangement uses TRBV2 and TRBJ2-5, with 9 bases matching TRBD2. Germline values: CDR1 SNHLY, CDR2 FYNNEI. This CDR3 contains 16 residues. Trimming cost V 5 bases and J 1 base; bases outside gene matches: 8. CDR3 sequence reads: CASSSLLAGTQETQYF. The DNA of the CDR3 is TGTGCCAGCAGTTCACTACTAGCGGGCACCCAAGAGACCCAGTACTTC.

This chain uses TRBV7-6 with TRBJ2-1; TRBD2 is a possible D gene (6 bases). Trimming removed 6 bases from V and 10 bases from J, with 19 bases in between. CDR3 length equals 14 residues. The germline V gene encodes CDR1 SGHVS and CDR2 FNYEAQ. CDR3 loop: CASSSLGGGREQFF. The CDR3 nucleotides read TGTGCCAGCAGTTCGCTGGGGGGAGGTCGGGAGCAGTTCTTC.

The chain is built from TRBV7-3 and TRBJ2-7, with TRBD1 identical over 7 bases. CDR3 length equals 13 residues. V lost 5 bases and J lost 3; bases outside the gene matches: 4. From germline, CDR1 is SGHTA and CDR2 FQGTGA. This CDR3 is CASSEGQHYEQYF. The DNA for the CDR3 is TGTGCCAGCAGCGAGGGACAGCACTACGAGCAGTACTTC.

Of note for this clone: At one end, the junction sequence differs from germline, possibly due to a read error. The V and J genes are TRBV7-7 and TRBJ2-3, with TRBD2 identical over 7 bases. CDR3 length: 15 amino acids. In germline, CDR1 is SSHAT, CDR2 FNYEAQ (reference sequence). DNA of the CDR3: TGTGCTAGCAGCTTATCACTAGCGCGCACAGATACGCAGTATTTT. Translating gives CASSLSLARTDTQYF.

The genes are TRBV19 and TRBJ2-1, with D perhaps TRBD2 (5 bases). Germline values: CDR1 LNHDA, CDR2 SQIVND (reference sequence). With 3 bases removed from V and 10 bases from J, the gap between germline ends came to 10 bases. The CDR3 runs to 12 residues. CDR3 nucleotides: TGTGCCAGTAGTATGTGGGAGTCGGAGCAGTTCTTC. Amino acid sequence: CASSMWESEQFF. The whole variable domain, remainder taken from reference TRBV19 and TRBJ2-1, is DGGITQSPKYLFRKEGQNVTLSCEQNLNHDAMYWYRQDPGQGLRLIYYSQIVNDFQKGDIAEGYSVSREKKESFPLTVTSAQKNPTAFYLCASSMWESEQFFGPGTRLTVL.

The genes are TRBV28 and TRBJ1-1, with D perhaps TRBD1 (6 bases). The CDR3 is 14 amino acids. The V and J ends lost 4 bases and 2 bases respectively, with 11 bases between them. Germline loops: CDR1 MDHEN, CDR2 SYDVKM. Here the CDR3 DNA reads TGTGCCAGCAGTTCCTACAGGGTAAACACTGAAGCTTTCTTT. It is translated as CASSSYRVNTEAFF. Drawing the rest from reference TRBV28 and TRBJ1-1, the complete variable domain is DVKVTQSSRYLVKRTGEKVFLECVQDMDHENMFWYRQDPGLGLRLIYFSYDVKMKEKGDIPEGYSVSREKKERFSLILESASTNQTSMYLCASSSYRVNTEAFFGQGTRLTVV.

A few counts support this clone. The V gene is TRBV28, the J gene TRBJ2-1; 12 nucleotides agree with TRBD1. J gave up 8 bases and V 3 bases, and 5 bases lay outside the gene matches. CDR3 length: 15 amino acids. Germline V gene data show CDR1 as MDHEN and CDR2 as SYDVKM. This chain's CDR3 is CASSLGQGASDEQFF. The CDR3 coding sequence is TGTGCCAGCAGTTTGGGACAGGGGGCTAGCGATGAGCAGTTCTTC.

The V and J genes are TRBV27 and TRBJ2-1; possible D gene TRBD2, 6 bases. CDR3 size: 13 residues. Germline V gene sequence: CDR1 MNHEY, CDR2 SMNVEV (reference sequence). The ends were cut back, 10 bases at V and 2 bases at J, with 12 bases in the middle. The CDR3 DNA sequence: TGTGCCACCGCGGGAATGACCTACAATGAGCAGTTCTTC. The encoded protein is CATAGMTYNEQFF.

This clone appeared a few times. The chain employs TRBV12-5 and TRBJ1-5; a possible D gene is TRBD1 (5 bases). The CDR3 loop spans 14 amino acids. Trimming shortened V by 0 bases and J by 4 bases, and 7 bases separated the two germline ends. The germline gives CDR1 LGHNT, CDR2 FRNRAP. The CDR3 DNA reads as TGTGCTAGTGGTTTGGTAGGGGTTAATCAGCCCCAGCATTTT. It translates to CASGLVGVNQPQHF.

The rearrangement uses TRBV19 and TRBJ2-5; the D gene is possibly TRBD2 (5 bases). Trimming took 0 bases from V and 10 from J, leaving 9 bases between them. This CDR3 spans 12 amino acids. Germline V gene data show CDR1 as LNHDA and CDR2 as SQIVND (reference sequence). CDR3 nucleotide sequence: TGTGCCAGTAGTATAGATACCGGGGACCAGTACTTC. Its protein product is CASSIDTGDQYF.

The chain employs TRBV6-1 and TRBJ2-1, with 7 bases lining up with TRBD2. Per the germline V gene, CDR1 is MNHNS and CDR2 is SASEGT. J gave up 0 bases and V 2 bases, and 4 bases lay outside the gene matches. The CDR3 sequence is 16 residues long. The CDR3 bases are TGTGCCAGCAGTGAATGGCGGGGGAGCTCCTACAATGAGCAGTTCTTC. Protein sequence: CASSEWRGSSYNEQFF.

V is TRBV5-6 and J is TRBJ1-1; the match to TRBD1 covers 7 bases. The ends lost 4 bases at V and 7 bases at J; junction bases unmatched: 7. From germline, CDR1 is SGHDT and CDR2 YYEEEE. CDR3 length equals 13 residues. CDR3 sequence (DNA): TGTGCCAGCAGCCGAGGGGGCTCGGGTGAAGCTTTCTTT. This codes for CASSRGGSGEAFF.

The rearrangement joins TRBV4-1 to TRBJ2-2; D unclear. V lost 4 bases to trimming and J lost 7 bases, with 7 bases between them. CDR3 size: 12 residues. Germline CDR1 and CDR2: MGHRA and YSYEKL. CDR3 protein: CASSLPNGELFF. For the CDR3, the DNA is TGCGCCAGCAGCCTGCCTAACGGGGAGCTGTTTTTT.